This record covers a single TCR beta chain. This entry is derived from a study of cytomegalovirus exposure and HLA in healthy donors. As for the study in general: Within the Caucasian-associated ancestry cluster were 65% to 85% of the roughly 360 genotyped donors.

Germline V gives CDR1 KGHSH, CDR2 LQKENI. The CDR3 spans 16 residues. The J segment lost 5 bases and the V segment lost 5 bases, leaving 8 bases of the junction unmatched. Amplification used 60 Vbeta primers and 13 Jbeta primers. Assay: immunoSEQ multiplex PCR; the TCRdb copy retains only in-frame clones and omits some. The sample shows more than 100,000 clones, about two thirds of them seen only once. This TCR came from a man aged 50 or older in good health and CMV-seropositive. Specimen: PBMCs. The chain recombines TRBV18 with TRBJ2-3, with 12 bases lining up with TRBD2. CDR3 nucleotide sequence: TGTGCCAGCTCAACTCGGACTAGCGGGGTTGGAGATACGCAGTATTTT. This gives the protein CASSTRTSGVGDTQYF.